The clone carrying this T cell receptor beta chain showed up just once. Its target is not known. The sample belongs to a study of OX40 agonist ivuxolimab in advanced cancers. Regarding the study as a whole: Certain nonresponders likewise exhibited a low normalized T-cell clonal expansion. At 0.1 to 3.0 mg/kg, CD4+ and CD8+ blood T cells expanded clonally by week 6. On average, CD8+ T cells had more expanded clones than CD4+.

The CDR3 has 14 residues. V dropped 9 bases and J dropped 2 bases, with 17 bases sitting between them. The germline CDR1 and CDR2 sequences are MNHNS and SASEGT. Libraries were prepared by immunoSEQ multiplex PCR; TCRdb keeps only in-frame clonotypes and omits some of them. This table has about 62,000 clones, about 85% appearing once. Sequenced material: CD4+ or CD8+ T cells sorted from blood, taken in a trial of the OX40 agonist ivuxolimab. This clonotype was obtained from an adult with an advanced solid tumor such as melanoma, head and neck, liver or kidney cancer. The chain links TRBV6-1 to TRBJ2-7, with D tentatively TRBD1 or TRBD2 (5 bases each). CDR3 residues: CASHNGDAAYEQYF. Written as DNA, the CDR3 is TGTGCCAGTCATAACGGGGACGCTGCCTACGAGCAGTACTTC.